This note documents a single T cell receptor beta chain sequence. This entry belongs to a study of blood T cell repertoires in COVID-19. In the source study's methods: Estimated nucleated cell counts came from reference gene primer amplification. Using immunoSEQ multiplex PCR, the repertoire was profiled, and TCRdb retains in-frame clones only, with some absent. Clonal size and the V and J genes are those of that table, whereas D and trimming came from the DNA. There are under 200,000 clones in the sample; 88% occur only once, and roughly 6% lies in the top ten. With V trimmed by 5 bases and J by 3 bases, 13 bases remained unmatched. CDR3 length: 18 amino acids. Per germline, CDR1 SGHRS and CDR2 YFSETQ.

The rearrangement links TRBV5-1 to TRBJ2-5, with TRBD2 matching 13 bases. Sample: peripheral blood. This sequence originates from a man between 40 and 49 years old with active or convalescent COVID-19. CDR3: CASRHRDGLAGVEETQYF. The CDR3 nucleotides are TGCGCCAGCAGGCATCGGGACGGACTAGCGGGAGTTGAAGAGACCCAGTACTTC.